The 7 T cell receptor beta chains below were found in one sample sequenced in a study of post-analysis software for immune sequencing data. Overall study results and limits: Patients carried roughly 5 TRBV segments more frequently than controls did, and TRBV5-6, TRBV5-1 and TRBV20-1 were among them.

These receptors' targets are unknown. Sequencing libraries made from TCR beta cDNA carried unique molecular identifiers. MiXCR, run by TCRdb on the PCR reads, gives a single entry per CDR3 protein. The profile shows roughly 670,000 distinct CDR3 sequences, over 45% of them singletons. Sequenced input: blood. The receptors here all came from a girl aged 2 to 9 with multiple sclerosis.

The chain is built from TRBV2 and TRBJ1-1, with a possible D match to TRBD1 (6 bases). Germline CDR1 is SNHLY and CDR2 is FYNNEI. This CDR3 contains 11 residues. V was trimmed by 9 bases and J by 8 bases, leaving 13 bases between them. In DNA, the CDR3 is TGTGCCAGAACTCAGGGGCGGGAAGCTTTCTTT. Translation gives CARTQGREAFF.

J is TRBJ2-1 and V is TRBV29-1; 9 bases align to TRBD1. CDR3 length: 15 residues. The germline V gene encodes CDR1 SQVTM and CDR2 ANQGSEA. After removal of 1 base from V and 5 bases from J, the junction contained 6 bases not matched to a gene. The CDR3 nucleotides are TGCAGCGTTGAAGGAAGGACAGGGGACAACAATGAGCAGTTCTTC. Protein product: CSVEGRTGDNNEQFF.

The chain employs TRBV6-9 and TRBJ2-7, with D unresolved. Germline-derived CDR1 and CDR2 are MNHGY and SVAAGI. This CDR3 comprises 11 residues. V gave up 5 bases and J gave up 9 bases, with 11 bases separating them. This CDR3 is CASSRVLGQYF. CDR3 coding DNA: TGTGCCAGCAGTCGGGTCCTTGGGCAGTACTTC.

V gene TRBV28 combines with J gene TRBJ2-2; 9 bases map to TRBD1. CDR3 length: 15 residues. Germline V lookup: CDR1 MDHEN, CDR2 SYDVKM. The V and J ends lost 6 bases and 5 bases, in that order; junction bases with no gene match: 7. CDR3 bases: TGTGCCAGCAGAACGGGACAGGGCCATACCGGGGAGCTGTTTTTT. Amino acid sequence: CASRTGQGHTGELFF.

This clonotype showed up just a few times. CDR3 nucleotides: TGTGCCAGCAGTCTCACACAGGGTTCTGGCTACACCTTC. This encodes CASSLTQGSGYTF. This chain joins TRBV12-3 or TRBV12-4 and TRBJ1-2; possibly TRBD1 for D (6 bases). The CDR3 totals 13 residues. The V and J ends lost 5 bases and 7 bases respectively, with 14 bases between them.

The chain carries TRBV20-1 and TRBJ2-5; TRBD2 agrees at 10 bases. The CDR3 extends over 14 amino acids. Germline CDR1 is DFQATT and CDR2 is SNEGSKA (reference sequence). J lost 1 base, V lost 6 bases, and 5 bases had no gene match. CDR3 region: CSAPSGGPQETQYF. The CDR3 DNA is TGCAGTGCCCCTAGCGGGGGCCCCCAAGAGACCCAGTACTTC.

The V gene is TRBV10-3, the J gene TRBJ2-7; D possibly corresponds to TRBD2 (6 bases). Trimming removed 6 bases at V and 6 bases at J, with 18 bases between. Germline CDR1 and CDR2: ENHRY and SYGVKD. This CDR3 region has 14 residues. The CDR3 DNA reads TGTGCCATCAGGACCCCCGGGGGAGGCTCCGAGCAGTACTTC. The encoded protein is CAIRTPGGGSEQYF.